Following are 21 T cell receptor beta chains from one sample sequenced in a study of shared clonotypes between healthy human individuals. The data were produced by immunoSEQ multiplex PCR, yet TCRdb's version contains in-frame clones alone and is incomplete. The sample contains about 490,000 clones, around 80% of which appear only once. The sample was PBMCs. The receptor set was obtained from a woman aged 40 to 55 in good health. Some clones in this sample may be carry-over from other donors' samples.

This rearrangement joins TRBV5-6 to TRBJ2-1; 9 bases agree with TRBD2. The J segment lost 7 bases and the V segment lost 2 bases, leaving 7 bases of the junction unmatched. CDR3 size: 15 residues. Germline values: CDR1 SGHDT, CDR2 YYEEEE. Here the CDR3 reads CASSFPGLATNEQFF. The DNA for the CDR3 is TGTGCCAGCAGCTTTCCGGGACTAGCAACAAATGAGCAGTTCTTC.

The gene calls are TRBV10-3 and TRBJ2-7; 8 nucleotides align to TRBD2. This CDR3 has 14 residues. J lost 2 bases, V lost 4 bases, and 4 bases had no gene match. Germline loops: CDR1 ENHRY, CDR2 SYGVKD. CDR3 sequence (DNA): TGTGCCATCAGTGGTAGCGGGAACCCCTACGAGCAGTACTTC. Encoded protein: CAISGSGNPYEQYF.

The chain uses TRBV30 and TRBJ1-2, with TRBD1 matching 7 bases. Trimming at V came to 1 base and at J to 5 bases, leaving 10 bases not matched to a gene. CDR3 length: 15 amino acids. Germline loops: CDR1 GTSNPN, CDR2 SVGIG (reference sequence). This chain's CDR3 is CAWSGRQGFWYGYTF. CDR3 nucleotides: TGTGCCTGGAGTGGGCGACAGGGCTTTTGGTATGGCTACACCTTC.

The chain's CDR3 is CASSLTNTDTQYF. CDR3 nucleotide sequence: TGTGCCAGCAGTTTAACAAACACAGATACGCAGTATTTT. The rearrangement joins TRBV27 to TRBJ2-3; D call uncertain. This CDR3 is 13 amino acids long. CDR1 and CDR2 from the germline V gene are MNHEY and SMNVEV (reference sequence). The V and J ends lost 2 bases and 2 bases respectively, with 5 bases between them.

The V call is TRBV11-1, the J call TRBJ2-3; D perhaps matches TRBD1 (6 bases). CDR1 SGHAT and CDR2 FQDESV come from the germline V gene (reference sequence). The V gene lost 5 bases and the J gene lost 3 bases, with 12 bases spanning the gap. The CDR3 has 14 residues. The CDR3 DNA sequence: TGTGCCAGCAGCCCCCCGACAGGAACAGATACGCAGTATTTT. The encoded protein is CASSPPTGTDTQYF.

The chain has TRBV29-1 and TRBJ2-7; either TRBD1 or TRBD2 may fit D (6 bases each). CDR1 is SQVTM, CDR2 ANQGSEA, per germline. There are 14 residues in the CDR3. V lost 6 bases and J 0 bases, leaving 15 bases between the germline ends. The CDR3 here is CSVLRDKDSYEQYF. The CDR3 bases are TGCAGCGTGCTGCGGGACAAAGACTCCTACGAGCAGTACTTC.

The chain is built from TRBV5-1 and TRBJ2-3; 9 nucleotides line up with TRBD2. Germline V gene data show CDR1 as SGHRS and CDR2 as YFSETQ. J gave up 2 bases and V 4 bases, and 2 bases lay outside the gene matches. The CDR3 covers 14 residues. The CDR3 loop is CASSPSGTTDTQYF. CDR3 bases: TGCGCCAGCAGCCCTAGCGGGACCACAGATACGCAGTATTTT.

The rearrangement links TRBV7-9 to TRBJ1-1; TRBD1 is a possible D gene (6 bases). The CDR3 is 15 amino acids. V lost 5 bases and J lost 5, with 18 bases in between. Germline V gives CDR1 SEHNR, CDR2 FQNEAQ (reference sequence). This CDR3 is CASSPREGGWTEAFF. Written as DNA, the CDR3 is TGTGCCAGCAGCCCCCGAGAGGGGGGCTGGACTGAAGCTTTCTTT.

The rearrangement uses TRBV6-1 and TRBJ2-7, with TRBD2 matching over 7 bases. Germline CDR1 reads MNHNS; CDR2 reads SASEGT. The CDR3 is 13 amino acids. Unmatched junction bases numbered 3, after V lost 4 bases and J lost 3 bases. CDR3 in amino acids: CASSVGGSYEQYF. The CDR3, as DNA: TGTGCCAGCAGTGTTGGCGGGAGCTACGAGCAGTACTTC.

The chain is built from TRBV9 and TRBJ2-1; D is possibly TRBD2 (6 bases). This CDR3 spans 17 amino acids. CDR1 and CDR2 (germline): SGDLS, YYNGEE. With 0 bases removed from V and 7 bases from J, the gap between germline ends came to 20 bases. CDR3 nucleotide sequence: TGTGCCAGCAGCGTAGGGTCCGGGGGAGTCAACGTGAATGAGCAGTTCTTC. Protein sequence: CASSVGSGGVNVNEQFF.

This clone was observed a few times. The chain couples TRBV19 to TRBJ1-1; D is undetermined. This CDR3 region has 13 residues. V lost 3 bases to trimming and J lost 1 base, with 6 bases between them. CDR1 and CDR2 (germline): LNHDA, SQIVND (reference sequence). The CDR3 DNA follows: TGTGCCAGTAGTATGACGGAGAACACTGAAGCTTTCTTT. It translates to CASSMTENTEAFF.

The chain links TRBV7-9 to TRBJ1-1; tentative D call: TRBD1 (5 bases). Germline CDR1 SEHNR, CDR2 FQNEAQ (reference sequence). Between the trimmed V and J ends, which lost 6 bases and 4 bases, there was a span of 15 bases. This CDR3 has 14 residues. The CDR3 bases are TGTGCCAGCAGTTTCGCCGGGGCCCGCACTGAAGCTTTCTTT. Translation: CASSFAGARTEAFF.

This chain links TRBV4-3 with TRBJ1-1; a possible D gene is TRBD1 (5 bases). This CDR3 region has 15 residues. Germline V gives CDR1 LGHNA, CDR2 YSLEER. Trimming removed 4 bases at V and 1 base at J, with 13 bases between. CDR3 amino acids: CASSRKQEPNTEAFF. For the CDR3, the DNA is TGCGCCAGCAGCCGGAAACAGGAGCCGAACACTGAAGCTTTCTTT.

A remark on this clone: A junction end diverges from the germline sequence, so it may reflect a read error. The V call is TRBV30, the J call TRBJ2-2; 11 positions match TRBD1. The germline gives CDR1 GTSNPN, CDR2 SVGIG (reference sequence). The CDR3 contains 12 residues. CDR3 DNA: TGTGCCTGGAGCCGCGGGACAGGGGGGCTGTTTTTT. It translates to CAWSRGTGGLFF. Supplemented by reference TRBV30 and TRBJ2-2, the full variable domain reads SQTIHQWPATLVQPVGSPLSLECTVEGTSNPNLYWYRQAAGRGLQLLFYSVGIGQISSEVPQNLSASRPQDRQFILSSKKLLLSDSGFYLCAWSRGTGGLFFGEGSRLTVL.

This rearrangement joins TRBV25-1 to TRBJ2-7; D remains ambiguous. CDR3 length: 13 amino acids. CDR1 MGHDK and CDR2 SYGVNS come from the germline V gene. V was shortened by 3 bases and J by 5 bases, with 11 bases between the two germline ends. CDR3 amino acids: CASSEFKRDEQYF. CDR3 sequence (DNA): TGTGCCAGCAGTGAGTTTAAAAGGGACGAGCAGTACTTC.

The chain is built from TRBV5-3 and TRBJ2-6, with no clear D. TRBV5-3 is marked as an open reading frame, function uncertain. The CDR3 contains 17 residues. V lost 7 bases and J lost 5, with 22 bases in between. CDR3 residues: CARQSIVVQSRANVLTF. CDR3 DNA sequence: TGTGCCAGACAATCTATAGTGGTGCAAAGTCGGGCCAACGTCCTGACTTTC.

CDR3 in amino acids: CASNRGSNEQFF. The DNA of the CDR3 is TGTGCCAGCAACAGGGGGAGCAATGAGCAGTTCTTC. This chain joins TRBV2 and TRBJ2-1, with 8 bases matching TRBD1. The CDR3 is 12 amino acids. J gave up 6 bases and V 7 bases, and 2 bases lay outside the gene matches. The germline V gene has CDR1 SNHLY and CDR2 FYNNEI.

V gene TRBV5-5 combines with J gene TRBJ1-5, with TRBD1 as a possible D gene (5 bases). The ends were cut back, 0 bases at V and 6 bases at J, with 13 bases in the middle. The CDR3 totals 15 residues. The germline gives CDR1 SGHKS, CDR2 YYEKEE (reference sequence). The CDR3 DNA follows: TGTGCCAGCAGCTTGGGGCAGGGAAGGGGTCAGCCCCAGCATTTT. This gives the protein CASSLGQGRGQPQHF.

The J gene is TRBJ1-2, the V gene TRBV9; D perhaps matches TRBD1 (6 bases). Germline CDR1 SGDLS, CDR2 YYNGEE. Trimming removed 3 bases from V and 3 bases from J, with 18 bases in between. This CDR3 region has 16 residues. The CDR3 nucleotides are TGTGCCAGCAGCGGAGGAGGGGGACCCGAATACTATGGCTACACCTTC. Translated: CASSGGGGPEYYGYTF. Looking up the rest from reference TRBV9 and TRBJ1-2 gives the full variable domain: DSGVTQTPKHLITATGQRVTLRCSPRSGDLSVYWYQQSLDQGLQFLIQYYNGEERAKGNILERFSAQQFPDLHSELNLSSLELGDSALYFCASSGGGGPEYYGYTFGSGTRLTVV.

The rearrangement links TRBV11-2 to TRBJ1-4; a possible D gene is TRBD1 (5 bases). V was shortened by 5 bases and J by 8 bases, with 18 bases between the two germline ends. Germline V gene sequence: CDR1 SGHAT, CDR2 FQNNGV. The CDR3 length is 15 residues. The CDR3 nucleotides are TGTGCCAGCAGCCTATCCCCGGGGGATAGAGAAAAACTGTTTTTT. It is translated as CASSLSPGDREKLFF.

The J gene is TRBJ2-3, the V gene TRBV7-9; 8 positions match TRBD2. After removal of 3 bases from V and 0 bases from J, the junction contained 5 bases not matched to a gene. The V gene's germline CDR1 is SEHNR and CDR2 FQNEAQ (reference sequence). The CDR3 covers 16 residues. CDR3 sequence: CASSFYSGTSTDTQYF. DNA of the CDR3: TGTGCCAGCAGCTTTTATAGCGGGACTAGCACAGATACGCAGTATTTT.